This T cell receptor beta chain was observed in a study of CD8 T cells in Susac syndrome (dated by TCRdb to the late 2010s). Regarding the research as a whole: The study used repertoire sequencing to test whether antigen drove CD8+ T cell activation and differentiation in Susac syndrome. Overall results and qualifications from the work: The number of individuals in the TCR sequencing and HLA analysis was acknowledged as relatively small.

The CDR3 goes from the cysteine to the phenylalanine over 15 residues. CDR3 DNA only is kept here, 45 bases in frame from base 1. V gives up 6 bases and J gives up 4 bases, and the segment between their germline ends measures 19 bases. CDR1 is given as DFQATT and CDR2 as SNEGSKA, both from the germline V gene (reference sequence). RNA was extracted using the RNeasy kit, and roughly 0.5 to 1 microgram was reverse transcribed with random hexamers. The immunoSEQ multiplex PCR assay, which covers 54 Vbeta and 13 Jbeta segments, was used to amplify TCR beta CDR3 regions. PCR amplification bias was corrected using a synthetic template baseline for primer optimization and computational correction. Per the authors' processing: Reads were annotated to V, D and J genes according to IMGT and were analyzed with immunoSEQ Analyzer, with only productive sequences retained. Clonality was calculated as one minus the Shannon entropy normalized by log2 of the number of productive unique sequences. For each patient and control, public and private clones were evaluated among the 100 most prevalent clones. Clones were defined as Susac-specific if absent from the healthy and MS cohorts, from 1052 published viral clones and from other ImmuneACCESS disease sequences. TCRdb applied fastp at Q25 and MiXCR to the public reads, then kept only in-frame beta chains. Here each entry gathers all rows of one CDR3 protein and keeps the most common genes and DNA. The V and J calls were not made by the authors but by TCRdb's processing. Recorded for this sample are approximately 190,000 distinct CDR3 sequences; 90% to 95% of them occurred a single time. The top ten hold under 0.095% of the sample.

High-throughput TCR beta sequencing profiled peripheral blood CD8+ and CD4+ T cells from healthy donors, Susac syndrome patients and multiple sclerosis patients. The multiple sclerosis controls were treatment-naive patients who had stable or active relapsing-remitting disease and met the revised McDonald criteria. Bulk CD8+ and CD4+ T cells were purified magnetically by negative isolation, whereas CD8+ TEMRA cells were enriched by FACS. Blood was drawn into EDTA tubes, processed within 24 hours, and PBMCs were isolated by density gradient centrifugation. PBMCs intended for TCR sequencing were cryopreserved in liquid nitrogen and were subsequently thawed in a 37 degrees C water bath. The sorted or isolated CD4+, CD8+ and CD8+ TEMRA cells reached a purity of at least 90%. As for this clonotype: The specificity of this receptor is unknown. Within one base of it there is no much larger clone, and no base qualities were kept.

The receptor's source is a human donor with multiple sclerosis. The chain employs TRBV20-1 and TRBJ2-4; the D region may be TRBD1 or TRBD2, each matching 8 bases equally. Sequenced sample: CD4+ T cells from PBMCs. The CDR3 has the sequence CSATGGAGGKNIQYF. The bases read TGCAGTGCCACAGGGGGGGCGGGAGGTAAAAACATTCAGTACTTC.